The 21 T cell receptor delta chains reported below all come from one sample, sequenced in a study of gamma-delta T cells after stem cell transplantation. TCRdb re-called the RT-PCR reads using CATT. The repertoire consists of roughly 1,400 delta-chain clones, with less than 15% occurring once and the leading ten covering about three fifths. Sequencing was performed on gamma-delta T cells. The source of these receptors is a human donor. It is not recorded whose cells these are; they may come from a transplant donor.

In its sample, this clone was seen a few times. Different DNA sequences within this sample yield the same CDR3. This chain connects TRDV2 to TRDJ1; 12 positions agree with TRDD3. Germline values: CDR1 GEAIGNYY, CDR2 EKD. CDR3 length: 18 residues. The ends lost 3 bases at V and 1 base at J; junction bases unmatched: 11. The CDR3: CACDSLSGGYASTDKLIF. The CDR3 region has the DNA TGTGCCTGTGACTCTCTCTCTGGGGGATACGCGAGCACCGATAAACTCATCTTT.

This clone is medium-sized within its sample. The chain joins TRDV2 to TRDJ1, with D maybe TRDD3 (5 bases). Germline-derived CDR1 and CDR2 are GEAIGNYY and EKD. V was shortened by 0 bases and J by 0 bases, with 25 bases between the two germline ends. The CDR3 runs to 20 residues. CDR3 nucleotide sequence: TGTGCCTGTGACACCGTGATGAGTACTGGAGGATGGAGGAACACCGATAAACTCATCTTT. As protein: CACDTVMSTGGWRNTDKLIF.

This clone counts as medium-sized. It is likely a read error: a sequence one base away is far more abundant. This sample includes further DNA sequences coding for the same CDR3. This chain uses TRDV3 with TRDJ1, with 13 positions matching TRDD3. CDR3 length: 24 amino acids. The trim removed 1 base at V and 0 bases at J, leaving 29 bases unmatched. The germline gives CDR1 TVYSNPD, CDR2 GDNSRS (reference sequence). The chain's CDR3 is CAFNRKPTLRGLGDTRGNTDKLIF. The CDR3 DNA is TGTGCCTTTAATCGGAAACCCACACTACGGGGACTGGGGGATACGCGGGGGAACACCGATAAACTCATCTTT.

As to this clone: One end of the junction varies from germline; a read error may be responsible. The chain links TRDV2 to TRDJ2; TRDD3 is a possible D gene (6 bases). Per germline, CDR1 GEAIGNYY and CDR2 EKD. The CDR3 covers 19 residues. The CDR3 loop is CACDTRSRTGSSLTAKLFF. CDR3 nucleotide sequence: TGTGCCTGTGACACGAGAAGTCGGACTGGGTCCTCTTTGACAGCAAAACTCTTCTTT.

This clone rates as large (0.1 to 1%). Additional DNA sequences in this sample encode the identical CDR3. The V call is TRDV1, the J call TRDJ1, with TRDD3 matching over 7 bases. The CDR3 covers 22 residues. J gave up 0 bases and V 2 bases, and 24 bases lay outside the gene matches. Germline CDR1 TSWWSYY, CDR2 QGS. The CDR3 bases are TGTGCTCTTGGGGAAGGCTACATCGGGATACTAGGCCGTTACGGCAACACCGATAAACTCATCTTT. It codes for CALGEGYIGILGRYGNTDKLIF.

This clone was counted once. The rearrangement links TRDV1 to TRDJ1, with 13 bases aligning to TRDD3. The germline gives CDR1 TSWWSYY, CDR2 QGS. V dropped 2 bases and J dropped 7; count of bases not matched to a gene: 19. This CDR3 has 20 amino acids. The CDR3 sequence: CALGESTQGATGGYGSKLIF. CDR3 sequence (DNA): TGTGCTCTTGGGGAAAGTACCCAAGGCGCGACTGGGGGATACGGGAGTAAACTCATCTTT.

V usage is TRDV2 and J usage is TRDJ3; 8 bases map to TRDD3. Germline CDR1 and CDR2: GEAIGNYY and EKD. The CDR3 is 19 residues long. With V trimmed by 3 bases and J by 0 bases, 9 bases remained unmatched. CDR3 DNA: TGTGCCTGTGACCCTACTGGGGGGCCCAGCTCCTGGGACACCCGACAGATGTTTTTC. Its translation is CACDPTGGPSSWDTRQMFF.

CDR3 nucleotides: TGTGCTCTTGGGGCCAAAAGGGGCCTTCTCTCCCATACTGGGGGATACGCGGATAATCATAAACTCATCTTT. It encodes CALGAKRGLLSHTGGYADNHKLIF. The genes are TRDV1 and TRDJ1; 13 bases are a match to TRDD3. The V gene's germline CDR1 is TSWWSYY and CDR2 QGS. The CDR3 runs to 24 residues. V lost 4 bases, J lost 6 bases, and 32 bases stayed unmatched.

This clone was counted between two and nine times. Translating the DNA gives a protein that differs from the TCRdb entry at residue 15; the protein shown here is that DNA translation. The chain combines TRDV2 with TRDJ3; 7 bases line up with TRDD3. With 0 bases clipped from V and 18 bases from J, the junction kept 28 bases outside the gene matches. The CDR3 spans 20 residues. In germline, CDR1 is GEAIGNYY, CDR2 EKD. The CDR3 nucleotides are TGTGCCTGTGACACCGGTCCCTGGGGGTTGATCTCCTGTGACAACCGCCCGATGTTTTTC. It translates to CACDTGPWGLISCDNRPMFF.

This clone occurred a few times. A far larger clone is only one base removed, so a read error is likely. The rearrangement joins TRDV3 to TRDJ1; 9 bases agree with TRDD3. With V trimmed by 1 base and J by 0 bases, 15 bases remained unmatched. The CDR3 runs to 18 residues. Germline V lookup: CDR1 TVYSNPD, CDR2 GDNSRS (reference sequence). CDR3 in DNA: TGTGCCTTTACTGCTACTACGATGGGGGGATACCACACCGATAAACTCATCTTT. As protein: CAFTATTMGGYHTDKLIF.

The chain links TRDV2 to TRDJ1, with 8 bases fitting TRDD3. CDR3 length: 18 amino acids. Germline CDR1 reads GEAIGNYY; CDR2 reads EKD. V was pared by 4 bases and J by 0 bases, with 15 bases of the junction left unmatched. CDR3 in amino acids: CACDPLLGVPLYTDKLIF. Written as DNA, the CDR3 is TGTGCCTGTGATCCCTTACTGGGGGTTCCCTTGTACACCGATAAACTCATCTTT.

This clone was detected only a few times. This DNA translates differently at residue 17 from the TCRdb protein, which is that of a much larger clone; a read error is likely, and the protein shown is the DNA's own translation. The CDR3 reads CAFNRKPPLRGLGDTRRNTDKLIF. CDR3 DNA: TGTGCCTTTAATCGGAAACCCCCACTACGGGGACTGGGGGATACGCGGAGGAACACCGATAAACTCATCTTT. This sequence joins TRDV3 and TRDJ1, with 13 bases matching TRDD3. The V gene end was trimmed by 1 base and the J gene end by 0 bases; junction bases not matched to a gene: 29. This CDR3 is built from 24 residues. Germline values: CDR1 TVYSNPD, CDR2 GDNSRS (reference sequence).

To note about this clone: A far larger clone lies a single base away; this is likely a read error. Written as DNA, the CDR3 is TGTGCCTGTGACCACCTACGTGGGGGGATGAGTAAACTCATCTTT. Protein sequence: CACDHLRGGMSKLIF. The chain is built from TRDV2 and TRDJ1; the match to TRDD3 covers 7 bases. The germline CDR1 and CDR2 sequences are GEAIGNYY and EKD. This CDR3 contains 15 residues. J was trimmed by 7 bases and V by 3 bases; bases with no gene match: 13.

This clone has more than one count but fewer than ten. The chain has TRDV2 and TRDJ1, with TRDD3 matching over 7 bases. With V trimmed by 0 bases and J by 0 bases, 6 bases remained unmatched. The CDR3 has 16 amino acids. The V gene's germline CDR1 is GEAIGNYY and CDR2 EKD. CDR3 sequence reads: CACDTVGDQYTDKLIF. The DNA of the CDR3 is TGTGCCTGTGACACCGTGGGGGACCAGTACACCGATAAACTCATCTTT.

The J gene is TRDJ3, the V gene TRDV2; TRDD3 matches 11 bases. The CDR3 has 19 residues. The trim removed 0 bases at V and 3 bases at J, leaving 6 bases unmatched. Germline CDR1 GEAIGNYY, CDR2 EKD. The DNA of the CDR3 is TGTGCCTGTGACACCGTAGTGGGGGATACGGGCTGGGACACCCGACAGATGTTTTTC. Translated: CACDTVVGDTGWDTRQMFF.

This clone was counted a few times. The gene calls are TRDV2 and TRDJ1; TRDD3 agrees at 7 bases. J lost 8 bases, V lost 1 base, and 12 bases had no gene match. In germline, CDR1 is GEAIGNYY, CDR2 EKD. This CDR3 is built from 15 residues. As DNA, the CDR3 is TGTGCCTGTGACACGGTCCCTCTTGGGGATAGGAAACTCATCTTT. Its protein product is CACDTVPLGDRKLIF.

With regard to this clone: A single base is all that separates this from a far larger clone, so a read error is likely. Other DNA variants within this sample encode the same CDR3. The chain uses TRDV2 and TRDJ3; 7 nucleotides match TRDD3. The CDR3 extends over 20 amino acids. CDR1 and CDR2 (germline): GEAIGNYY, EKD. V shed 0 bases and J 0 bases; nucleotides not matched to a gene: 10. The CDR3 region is CACDTGPWGLSSWDTRQMFF. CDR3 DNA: TGTGCCTGTGACACCGGCCCCTGGGGGTTGAGCTCCTGGGACACCCGACAGATGTTTTTC.

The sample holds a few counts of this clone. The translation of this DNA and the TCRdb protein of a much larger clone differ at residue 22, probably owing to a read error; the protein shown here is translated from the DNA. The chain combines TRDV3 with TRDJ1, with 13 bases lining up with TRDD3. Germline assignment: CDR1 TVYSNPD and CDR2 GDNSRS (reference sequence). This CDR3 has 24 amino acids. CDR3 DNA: TGTGCCTTTAATCGGAAACCCCCACTACGGGGACTGGGGGATACGCGGGGGAACACCGATAAACACATCTTT. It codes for CAFNRKPPLRGLGDTRGNTDKHIF.

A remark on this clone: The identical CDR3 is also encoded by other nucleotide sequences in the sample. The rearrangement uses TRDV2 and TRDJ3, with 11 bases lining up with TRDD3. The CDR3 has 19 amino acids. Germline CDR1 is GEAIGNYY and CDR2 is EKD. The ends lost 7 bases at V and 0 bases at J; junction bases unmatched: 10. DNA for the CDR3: TGTGCCTGCGATCCTGTACTGGGGGATAGCTCCTGGGACACCCGACAGATGTTTTTC. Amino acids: CACDPVLGDSSWDTRQMFF.

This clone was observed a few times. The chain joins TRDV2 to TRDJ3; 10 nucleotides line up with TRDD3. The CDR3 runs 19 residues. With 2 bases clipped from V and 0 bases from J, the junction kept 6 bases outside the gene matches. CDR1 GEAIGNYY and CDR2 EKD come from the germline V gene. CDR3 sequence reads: CACDKLGDRLSWDTRQMFF. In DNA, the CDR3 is TGTGCCTGTGACAAACTGGGGGATCGGCTCTCCTGGGACACCCGACAGATGTTTTTC.

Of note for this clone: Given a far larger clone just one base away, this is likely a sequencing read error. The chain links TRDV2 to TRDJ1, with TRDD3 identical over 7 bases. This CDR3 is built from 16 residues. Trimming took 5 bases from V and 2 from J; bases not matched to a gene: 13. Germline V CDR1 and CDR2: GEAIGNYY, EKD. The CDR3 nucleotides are TGTGCCTGTGGCCCAGTACTGGGGAAGCCGACCGATAAACTCATCTTT. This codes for CACGPVLGKPTDKLIF.